This TCR beta chain was captured in a study of shared clonotypes between healthy human individuals. Background on the study: Three plates were used per donor for CD4 naive, three for CD4 memory, two for CD8 naive and one for CD8 memory. General study results and limits: As a rule, naive subsets had a larger estimated richness than memory subsets. Only blood samples were collected, and tissue repertoires likely differ.

Notes on this clone: What it binds is not known.

Profiling relied on immunoSEQ multiplex PCR, and the TCRdb table lists in-frame clones only, not all of them. The sample yields 2 million to 3 million clones, 93% seen once. Germline CDR1 reads GTSNPN; CDR2 reads SVGIG (reference sequence). The V end was cut by 1 base, the J end by 0 bases, with 7 bases between. The CDR3 has 13 residues. A CD45RA+ naive subset and a CD45RA-negative memory subset were split from CD4+ cells. The chain employs TRBV30 and TRBJ2-7, with D perhaps matching TRBD1 (5 bases). Material for sequencing was naive CD4+ T cells from PBMCs. Subset: CD45RA+ positively selected. This TCR derives from a man aged 18-30 years in good health. Some clones in this sample may be carry-over from other donors' samples. CDR3 sequence (DNA): TGTGCCTGGAGTGGACAGATCTCCTACGAGCAGTACTTC. Translating it yields CAWSGQISYEQYF.